This T cell receptor beta chain was recovered during a study of T cells in Graves' hyperthyroidism and ophthalmopathy. Isolation of PBMCs was performed on 8.5 to 10 ml fresh peripheral blood. Template material for amplifying TCR beta CDR3 regions consisted of RNA transcripts. HTBI primers were the set used in a first-round RT-PCR of the TCR CDR3. Each CDR3 protein gets one entry after TCRdb re-called the multiplex PCR reads with MiXCR. This table has roughly 200,000 distinct CDR3 sequences, approximately 20% appearing once. The sample holds many counts of this clonotype. V lost 1 base, J lost 1 base, and 3 bases stayed unmatched. The CDR3 contains 16 residues. Per the germline V gene, CDR1 is DFQATT and CDR2 is SNEGSKA (reference sequence).

Sequenced material: blood. V is TRBV20-1 and J is TRBJ2-1, with 11 bases lining up with TRBD2. The receptor was derived from a man aged 40-49 years with Graves' hyperthyroidism. The CDR3 DNA follows: TGCAGTGCTAGAGTAGCGGGGGGGGGTTCCTACAATGAGCAGTTCTTC. This sequence encodes CSARVAGGGSYNEQFF.